This TCR beta chain was sequenced for a study of CD8+CD57+ T cells in acquired aplastic anemia. Study-level background: Mean DNA quantity obtained from sorted CD4+ and CD8+ cells was about 3.5 ug. Study outcomes and limitations: Over 25 CD8+ CDR3 sequences occurred in both the patients and the controls.

Genomic DNA served as template for TCR beta VDJ and CDR3 profiling. TCRdb used MiXCR to reprocess the reads, holding one entry per CDR3 protein. Of 150,000 to 200,000 distinct CDR3 sequences in the sample, 40% to 55% are singletons; the top ten hold over 0.95%. This CDR3 spans 17 amino acids. The V gene's germline CDR1 is ENHRY and CDR2 SYGVKD. This clonotype has a handful of counts. Its cognate antigen is unknown. Sequence at one end of the junction differs from germline and may be a read error. Patients picked for sequencing had shown CD8+CD57+ cell expansion detected by flow cytometry. Every one of the patients had aplastic anemia (severe, acquired).

The origin of this receptor is a human donor with aplastic anemia. The sample was sorted CD4+, CD8+, or CD8+CD57+ T cells (not recorded which) from PBMCs. J is TRBJ1-2 and V is TRBV10-3, with a possible D match to TRBD1 (5 bases). The CDR3 region is CASSPPGVLGTNYGYTF. The CDR3 bases are TGTGCCAGCAGTCCCCCGGGGGTCCTGGGGACTAACTATGGCTACACCTTC.